A selection of T cell receptor beta chains follows, all from one sample in a study of T cell clones after liver transplantation. Here immunoSEQ multiplex PCR was the method, and the copy in TCRdb shows in-frame clones only, minus some. The table lists about 76,000 clones, approximately 87% of them singletons, with 2.5% to 3% in the top ten. Here the sequenced sample was CD4+ T cells from blood, taken at the 22-month timepoint. Receptors originate from a human patient who received a liver transplant. Some T cells may originate from the graft donor. Both conserved end residues are part of each CDR3. Each record gives: CDR3 DNA, CDR3 protein, J gene, V gene, D gene, clone size. D genes are given only for firm matches. Where a row states a size, it is once, few, many or the class of an expanded clone; other rows omit it.

TGCGCCAGCAGCCAAGTAAACAGGGGAGCCGGGGAGCTGTTTTTT CASSQVNRGAGELFF TRBJ2-2 TRBV4-1 TRBD1 NA
TGTGCCAGCAGCCTATCCGGGAACCAAGAGACCCAGTACTTC CASSLSGNQETQYF TRBJ2-5 TRBV5-4 NA NA
TGTGCCAGCAGCGTCGGACTAGCGGGACCGTCCTACGAGCAGTACTTC CASSVGLAGPSYEQYF TRBJ2-7 TRBV7-2 TRBD2 once
TGTGCCAGTAGTCCATACGGACAGAGGTTTGGGGATGAGCAGTTCTTC CASSPYGQRFGDEQFF TRBJ2-1 TRBV19 NA NA
TGTGCCAGCAGTTCAGGATCAGGTCAGCCCCAGCATTTT CASSSGSGQPQHF TRBJ1-5 TRBV6-5 NA NA
TGTGCCAGCAGCTTAGCGTCCCCCGGCGGTACGCAGTATTTT CASSLASPGGTQYF TRBJ2-3 TRBV7-9 NA NA
TGTGCCAGCAGTCGGGGGGGATCCCTCGGCACTGAAGCTTTCTTT CASSRGGSLGTEAFF TRBJ1-1 TRBV28 NA NA
TGTGCCAGCAGTCCGGGACAGTCCTATGGCTACACCTTC CASSPGQSYGYTF TRBJ1-2 TRBV2 TRBD1 NA
TGTGCCAGCAGTCCGACTAGCGGGGGGCCGAACACCGGGGAGCTGTTTTTT CASSPTSGGPNTGELFF TRBJ2-2 TRBV2 TRBD2 NA
TGTGCCAGCAGCTTATCCGGGGGGGAGAACACTGAAGCTTTCTTT CASSLSGGENTEAFF TRBJ1-1 TRBV7-3 NA NA
TGTGCCAGCAGCTTAGCAGCCGGATATCCGAACACCGGGGAGCTGTTTTTT CASSLAAGYPNTGELFF TRBJ2-2 TRBV7-9 NA NA
TGTGCCAGCTCACCGATCAGCGGGGGCGACACCGGGGAGCTGTTTTTT CASSPISGGDTGELFF TRBJ2-2 TRBV18 TRBD2 NA
TGTGCCAGCAGCTCACAGGGGTTGAGCAATCAGCCCCAGCATTTT CASSSQGLSNQPQHF TRBJ1-5 TRBV7-9 TRBD1 few
TGTGCCAGCGAGGCGGGAGGGAGTAGATACAATGAGCAGTTCTTC CASEAGGSRYNEQFF TRBJ2-1 TRBV7-3 TRBD2 NA
TGTGCCAGCAGCGTCAACAGGGAGTACGGTGAAGCTTTCTTT CASSVNREYGEAFF TRBJ1-1 TRBV9 NA NA
TGTGCCAGCAGCCAAGATAGGGACTACGAGCAGTACTTC CASSQDRDYEQYF TRBJ2-7 TRBV14 NA NA
TGTGCCAGCAGCTGGGACAGGGAAGAGACCCAGTACTTC CASSWDREETQYF TRBJ2-5 TRBV7-2 TRBD1 NA
TGCGCCAGCAGCGGGGGACAGAACTATGGCTACACCTTC CASSGGQNYGYTF TRBJ1-2 TRBV5-1 TRBD1 NA
TGTGCCAGCAGCTTGCATGGGGCAGCTAGCACCGGGGAGCTGTTTTTT CASSLHGAASTGELFF TRBJ2-2 TRBV7-2 NA NA
TGTGCCAGCAGTGAAGATTACCTAAAGGGCGGCTACACCTTC CASSEDYLKGGYTF TRBJ1-2 TRBV6-1 NA NA
TGCGCCAGCAGCCGAATTAGGAACACTGAAGCTTTCTTT CASSRIRNTEAFF TRBJ1-1 TRBV5-1 NA NA
TGTGCCAGCACCCCAGAGAAGACCCAGTACTTC CASTPEKTQYF TRBJ2-5 TRBV28 NA NA
TGTGCCAGTAGTATCAAAGGCCTTACGGGGGGGATCAGCTACGAGCAGTACTTC CASSIKGLTGGISYEQYF TRBJ2-7 TRBV19 TRBD2 once
TGTGCCAGCAGTTTAGGGGCCGTCGAGGACACCATATATTTT CASSLGAVEDTIYF TRBJ1-3 TRBV6-5 NA NA
TGCAGTGCCAAAATGGGGGAGACCCAGTACTTC CSAKMGETQYF TRBJ2-5 TRBV20-1 NA NA
TGTGCCAGCGTTCTTGCCAATGAGCAGTTCTTC CASVLANEQFF TRBJ2-1 TRBV2 NA NA
TGTGCCTGGAATGAAGGATCTGGGGCCAACGTCCTGACTTTC CAWNEGSGANVLTF TRBJ2-6 TRBV30 NA few
TGTGCCAGCAGCCAAGATAGGATAGCGGAGCAGTTCTTC CASSQDRIAEQFF TRBJ2-1 TRBV14 NA NA
TGTGCCAGCAGCCCATCTCGGGCAGGGGGGCAAGAGACCCAGTACTTC CASSPSRAGGQETQYF TRBJ2-5 TRBV11-2 NA NA